The TCR beta chain described here comes from a study of shared clonotypes between healthy human individuals. V lost 0 bases, J lost 3 bases, and 3 bases stayed unmatched. The CDR3 totals 17 residues. Germline CDR1 SGHTA, CDR2 FQGNSA. TCRdb's table, derived via immunoSEQ multiplex PCR, lists solely in-frame clones and lacks some. The sample contains roughly 1.4 million clones, 97% to 99% of which appear only once. Material: naive CD4+ T cells sorted from blood. Described subset: CD45RA+ positively selected. V is TRBV7-2 and J is TRBJ2-3, with 13 bases aligning to TRBD2. The TCR sequence derives from a young man in good health. The CDR3 coding sequence is TGTGCCAGCAGCTTAGCGAGACTAGCGGGAGGAACAGATACGCAGTATTTT. It translates to CASSLARLAGGTDTQYF. Supplemented by reference TRBV7-2 and TRBJ2-3, the full variable domain reads GAGVSQSPSNKVTEKGKDVELRCDPISGHTALYWYRQSLGQGLEFLIYFQGNSAPDKSGLPSDRFSAERTGGSVSTLTIQRTQQEDSAVYLCASSLARLAGGTDTQYFGPGTRLTVL.